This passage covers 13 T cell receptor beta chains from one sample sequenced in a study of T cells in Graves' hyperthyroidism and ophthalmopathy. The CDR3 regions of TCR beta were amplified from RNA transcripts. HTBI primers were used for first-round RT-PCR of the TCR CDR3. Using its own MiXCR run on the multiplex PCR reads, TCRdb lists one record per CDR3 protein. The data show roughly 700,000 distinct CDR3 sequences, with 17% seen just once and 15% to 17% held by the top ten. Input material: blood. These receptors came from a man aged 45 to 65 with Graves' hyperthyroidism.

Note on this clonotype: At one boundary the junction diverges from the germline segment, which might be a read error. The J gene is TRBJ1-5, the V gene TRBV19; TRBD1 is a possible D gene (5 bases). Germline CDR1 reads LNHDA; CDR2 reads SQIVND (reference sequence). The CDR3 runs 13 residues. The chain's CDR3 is CVSSIAGRQPQHF. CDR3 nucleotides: TGTGTCAGTAGTATAGCAGGGCGTCAGCCCCAGCATTTT. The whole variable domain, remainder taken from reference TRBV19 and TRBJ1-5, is DGGITQSPKYLFRKEGQNVTLSCEQNLNHDAMYWYRQDPGQGLRLIYYSQIVNDFQKGDIAEGYSVSREKKESFPLTVTSAQKNPTAFYLCVSSIAGRQPQHFGDGTRLSIL.

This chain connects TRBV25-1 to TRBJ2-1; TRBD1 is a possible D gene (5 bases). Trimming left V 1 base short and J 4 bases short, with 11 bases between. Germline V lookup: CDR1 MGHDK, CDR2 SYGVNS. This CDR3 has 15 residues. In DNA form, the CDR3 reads TGTGCCAGCAGTGAATTGGGGCCAGCATACAATGAGCAGTTCTTC. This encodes CASSELGPAYNEQFF.

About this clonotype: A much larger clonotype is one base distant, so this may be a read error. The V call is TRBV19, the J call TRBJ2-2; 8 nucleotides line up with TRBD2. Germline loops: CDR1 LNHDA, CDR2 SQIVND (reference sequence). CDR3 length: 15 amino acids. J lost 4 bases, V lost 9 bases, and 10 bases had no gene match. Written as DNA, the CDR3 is TGTGCCAGCCGGTGGGTCCGGGGGGGCACCGGGGAGCTGTTTTTT. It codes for CASRWVRGGTGELFF.

CDR3 region: CASSGPQKGWDTNTEAFF. Written as DNA, the CDR3 is TGTGCCAGCAGTGGACCCCAGAAGGGGTGGGATACGAACACTGAAGCTTTCTTT. The J gene is TRBJ1-1, the V gene TRBV6-2 or TRBV6-3; possible D gene TRBD1, 5 bases. Per germline, CDR1 MNHEY and CDR2 SVGEGT. V lost 5 bases, J lost 1 base, and 23 bases lay in between. The CDR3 loop spans 18 amino acids.

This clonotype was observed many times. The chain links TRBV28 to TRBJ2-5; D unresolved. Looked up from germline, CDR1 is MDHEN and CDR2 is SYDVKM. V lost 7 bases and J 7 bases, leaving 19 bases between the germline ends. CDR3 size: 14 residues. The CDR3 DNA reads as TGTGCCAGCACATCTAGTAACCTGGTCGGGACCCAGTACTTC. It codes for CASTSSNLVGTQYF.

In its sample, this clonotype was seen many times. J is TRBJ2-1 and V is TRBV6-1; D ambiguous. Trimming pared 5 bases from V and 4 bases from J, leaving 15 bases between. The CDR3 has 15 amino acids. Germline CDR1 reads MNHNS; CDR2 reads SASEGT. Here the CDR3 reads CASSSEGPRYNEQFF. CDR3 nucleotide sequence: TGTGCCAGCAGTTCCGAAGGACCTAGGTACAATGAGCAGTTCTTC.

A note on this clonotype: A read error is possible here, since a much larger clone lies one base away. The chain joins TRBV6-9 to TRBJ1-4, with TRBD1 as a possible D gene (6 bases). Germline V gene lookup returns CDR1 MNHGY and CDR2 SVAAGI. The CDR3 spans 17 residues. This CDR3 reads CASSYTGPQTRGEKLSF. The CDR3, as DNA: TGTGCCAGCAGTTACACAGGGCCACAAACTCGTGGGGAAAAACTGTCTTTT.

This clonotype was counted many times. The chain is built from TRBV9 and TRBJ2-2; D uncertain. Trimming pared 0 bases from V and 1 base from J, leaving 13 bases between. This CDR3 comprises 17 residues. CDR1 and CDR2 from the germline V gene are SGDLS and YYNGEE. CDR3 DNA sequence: TGTGCCAGCAGCGTAGCATTGGGGTTTCTGAACACCGGGGAGCTGTTTTTT. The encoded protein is CASSVALGFLNTGELFF.

This CDR3 is CASTEQGSGYGYTF. In DNA, the CDR3 is TGTGCCAGCACGGAGCAGGGTTCGGGCTATGGCTACACCTTC. V and J are TRBV3-1 and TRBJ1-2, with a possible D match to TRBD1 (5 bases). V was pared by 7 bases and J by 4 bases, with 16 bases between. Germline V gene lookup returns CDR1 LGHDT and CDR2 YNNKEL (reference sequence). The CDR3 is 14 amino acids.

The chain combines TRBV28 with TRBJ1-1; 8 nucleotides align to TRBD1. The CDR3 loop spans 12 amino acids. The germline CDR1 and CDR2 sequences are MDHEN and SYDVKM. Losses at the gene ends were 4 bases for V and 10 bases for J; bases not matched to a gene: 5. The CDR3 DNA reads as TGTGCCAGCAGTTCGGGACAGGTGCGAGCTTTCTTT. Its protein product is CASSSGQVRAFF.

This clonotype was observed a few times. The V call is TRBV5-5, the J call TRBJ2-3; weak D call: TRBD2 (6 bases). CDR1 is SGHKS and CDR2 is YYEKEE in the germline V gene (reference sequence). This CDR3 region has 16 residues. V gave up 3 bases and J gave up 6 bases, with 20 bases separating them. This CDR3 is CASSSLGERAGDTQYF. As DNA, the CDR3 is TGTGCCAGCAGCTCCCTGGGAGAGCGGGCCGGCGATACGCAGTATTTT.

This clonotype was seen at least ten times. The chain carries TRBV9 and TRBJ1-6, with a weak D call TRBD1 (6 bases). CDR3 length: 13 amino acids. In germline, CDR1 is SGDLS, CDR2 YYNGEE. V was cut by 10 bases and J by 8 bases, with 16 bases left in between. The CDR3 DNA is TGTGCCGGGGGCGGCCAGCTGGATTCACCCCTCCACTTT. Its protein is CAGGGQLDSPLHF.

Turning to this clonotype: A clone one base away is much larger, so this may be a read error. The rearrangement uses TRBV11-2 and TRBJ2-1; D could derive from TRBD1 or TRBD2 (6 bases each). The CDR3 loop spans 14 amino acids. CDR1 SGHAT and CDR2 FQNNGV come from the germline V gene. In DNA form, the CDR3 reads TGTGCCAGCACCCGGACAGCGGGCGGGAATGAGCAGTGCTTC. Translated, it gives CASTRTAGGNEQCF.